This TCR beta chain appears in the sequencing data of a study of beta chain features in type 1 diabetes. As for the study in general: Examined across all samples were some 110 million sorted cells.

Regarding the study as a whole: Healthy donors had naive, central memory and Treg TCRB repertoires that appeared less similar than those seen among patients. Among all four CD4+ subsets, Type 1 diabetes patients had TCRB CDR3s that were moderately but significantly shorter.

The entirety of the isolated RNA underwent reverse transcription, so expressed TCRB transcripts were sequenced. Mean read depth for naive, central memory and regulatory T cell samples was about 3.6 million reads. Generated by immunoSEQ multiplex PCR, the TCRdb table keeps only in-frame clones and is missing some. The sample shows around 710,000 clones, 9.5% to 15% of them seen only once. This clone was recorded at least ten times. Its target is unknown. The CDR3 spans 14 residues. The V end lost 8 bases, the J end lost 7 bases, and 21 bases lay between the germline ends. Germline lookup yields CDR1 SQVTM and CDR2 ANQGSEA.

The receptor comes from a man aged 25 to 40 with type 1 diabetes. Sequencing was performed on naive CD4+ T cells from blood. This chain joins TRBV29-1 and TRBJ2-1; possible D gene TRBD2, 5 bases. The CDR3 DNA is TGCAGCATTGGCCTCAACAGCGGCGCAAATGAGCAGTTCTTC. Translated, it gives CSIGLNSGANEQFF.